One and the same sample provided the 29 T cell receptor beta chains below, sequenced in a study of response to subunit inactivated influenza vaccine. One entry per CDR3 protein, called by TCRdb with MiXCR from the RT-PCR reads. In the table there are 600,000 to 850,000 distinct CDR3 sequences, roughly 15% of which are singletons. Sample: PBMCs from blood, taken 14 to 15 days before vaccination. The source of these receptors is a man aged 50 to 59 who received an inactivated influenza vaccine.

This clonotype was seen ten or more times. The chain links TRBV20-1 to TRBJ2-3; D is unresolved. V lost 0 bases, J lost 8 bases, and 15 bases lay in between. The CDR3 has 14 residues. Germline assignment: CDR1 DFQATT and CDR2 SNEGSKA (reference sequence). The CDR3 spells CSARDKAPAFTQYF. The CDR3 nucleotides read TGCAGTGCTAGAGATAAAGCTCCGGCCTTTACGCAGTATTTT.

The table lists this clonotype with a few counts. This chain uses TRBV5-1 with TRBJ1-4; 10 bases map to TRBD1. With V trimmed by 5 bases and J by 8 bases, 6 bases remained unmatched. CDR1 is SGHRS, CDR2 YFSETQ, per germline. The CDR3 contains 14 residues. The CDR3: CASSRDRGNEKLFF. CDR3 nucleotide sequence: TGCGCCAGCAGTCGGGACAGGGGAAACGAAAAACTGTTTTTT.

In its sample, this clonotype was seen many times. The V and J genes are TRBV7-2 and TRBJ2-3; either TRBD1 or TRBD2 may fit D (6 bases each). The length of the CDR3 is 15 residues. Germline V gene sequence: CDR1 SGHTA, CDR2 FQGNSA. Trimming shortened V by 1 base and J by 6 bases, and 14 bases separated the two germline ends. The chain's CDR3 is CASSLGAWGADTQYF. The CDR3 DNA sequence: TGTGCCAGCAGCTTAGGTGCCTGGGGGGCCGATACGCAGTATTTT.

This clonotype has a handful of counts. Relative to the germline gene, one junction end is altered; a read error may explain this. The genes are TRBV7-7 and TRBJ2-2, with unresolved D. Looked up from germline, CDR1 is SSHAT and CDR2 is FNYEAQ (reference sequence). The CDR3 has 13 residues. CDR3 in DNA: TGTGCTAGCAGCCCCAAGGTCTCCGGGGAGCTGTTTTTT. Protein product: CASSPKVSGELFF.

This clonotype has a handful of counts. The chain employs TRBV4-2 and TRBJ1-1; perhaps TRBD1 as D (6 bases). Germline CDR1 is LGHNA and CDR2 is YNFKEQ. V dropped 0 bases and J dropped 5 bases, with 7 bases sitting between them. The CDR3 is 13 residues long. The CDR3 loop is CASSQEQGTEAFF. For the CDR3, the DNA is TGTGCCAGCAGCCAAGAACAGGGTACTGAAGCTTTCTTT.

This clonotype was counted only a few times. The chain has TRBV4-2 and TRBJ2-3; no firm D call. CDR1 and CDR2 from the germline V gene are LGHNA and YNFKEQ. The CDR3 has 16 residues. Trimming removed 1 base at V and 0 bases at J, with 11 bases between. CDR3 loop: CASSQGGSRSTDTQYF. In DNA form, the CDR3 reads TGTGCCAGCAGCCAAGGCGGTAGCCGAAGCACAGATACGCAGTATTTT.

This clonotype was recorded at least ten times. This chain links TRBV5-1 with TRBJ2-1; D is unclear. The germline gives CDR1 SGHRS, CDR2 YFSETQ. This CDR3 is built from 15 residues. V was clipped by 0 bases and J by 3 bases, with 10 bases between them. The CDR3 DNA reads TGCGCCAGCAGCTTGGAGGGTTCGGTCTACAATGAGCAGTTCTTC. Translation gives CASSLEGSVYNEQFF.

This clonotype was recorded a few times. This chain joins TRBV5-1 and TRBJ2-7, with unresolved D. The CDR3 covers 13 residues. Trimming cost V 4 bases and J 4 bases, with 12 bases left between them. Germline assignment: CDR1 SGHRS and CDR2 YFSETQ. As DNA, the CDR3 is TGCGCCAGCAGCCGGTTGGCGGCGTACGAGCAGTACTTC. Translation gives CASSRLAAYEQYF.

This chain joins TRBV24-1 and TRBJ2-2, with 15 nucleotides matching TRBD2. Per germline, CDR1 KGHDR and CDR2 SFDVKD. The CDR3 runs to 19 residues. V shed 4 bases, J shed 3 bases, and the junction held 8 bases outside the gene matches. The CDR3 DNA follows: TGTGCCACCAGTGACTCCCTGGGACTAGCGGGAGGTTACACCGGGGAGCTGTTTTTT. It encodes CATSDSLGLAGGYTGELFF.

The rearrangement joins TRBV20-1 to TRBJ1-2; D ambiguous. Trimming shortened V by 3 bases and J by 2 bases, and 16 bases separated the two germline ends. Germline V lookup: CDR1 DFQATT, CDR2 SNEGSKA (reference sequence). The CDR3 length is 15 residues. The CDR3 loop is CSASPMATRNYGYTF. CDR3 DNA sequence: TGCAGTGCTAGCCCAATGGCCACGCGAAACTATGGCTACACCTTC.

The chain has TRBV5-1 and TRBJ2-5; D uncertain. V was shortened by 5 bases and J by 8 bases, with 13 bases between the two germline ends. This CDR3 has 12 residues. The germline V gene encodes CDR1 SGHRS and CDR2 YFSETQ. DNA of the CDR3: TGCGCCAGCAGAGGGAACGCAGACACCCAGTACTTC. This sequence encodes CASRGNADTQYF.

There are a few counts of this clonotype. This chain connects TRBV19 to TRBJ2-7, with 7 bases matching TRBD1. With V trimmed by 3 bases and J by 3 bases, 11 bases remained unmatched. CDR3 length: 16 residues. Germline V gives CDR1 LNHDA, CDR2 SQIVND (reference sequence). The CDR3 loop is CASSIQGDSPNYEQYF. DNA for the CDR3: TGTGCCAGTAGTATCCAAGGGGACAGTCCGAACTACGAGCAGTACTTC.

The sample holds a few counts of this clonotype. The CDR3 sequence is CASSYPGTSGLSSYNEQFF. The CDR3 DNA follows: TGTGCCAGCAGTTACCCGGGGACTAGCGGGCTAAGCTCCTACAATGAGCAGTTCTTC. The chain couples TRBV6-5 to TRBJ2-1, with 12 bases aligning to TRBD2. Germline loops: CDR1 MNHEY, CDR2 SVGAGI. The CDR3 runs to 19 residues. The V gene end was trimmed by 2 bases and the J gene end by 0 bases; junction bases not matched to a gene: 8.

The V call is TRBV18, the J call TRBJ1-2, with 8 bases matching TRBD1. Germline CDR1 reads KGHSH; CDR2 reads LQKENI. There are 17 residues in the CDR3. J gave up 4 bases and V 3 bases, and 13 bases lay outside the gene matches. CDR3 bases: TGTGCCAGCTCACCGTGGGACAGGATTCGGGATAGCTATGGCTACACCTTC. Translation gives CASSPWDRIRDSYGYTF.

This clonotype was observed a handful of times. V is TRBV20-1 and J is TRBJ2-1; the match to TRBD2 covers 8 bases. Germline V CDR1 and CDR2: DFQATT, SNEGSKA (reference sequence). V was pared by 0 bases and J by 7 bases, with 11 bases of the junction left unmatched. This CDR3 region has 16 residues. For the CDR3, the DNA is TGCAGTGCTAGAGATCGGGCGAGCGGGAGTAGAAATGAGCAGTTCTTC. Amino acids: CSARDRASGSRNEQFF.

The chain is built from TRBV20-1 and TRBJ2-7, with TRBD2 identical over 10 bases. Per the germline V gene, CDR1 is DFQATT and CDR2 is SNEGSKA (reference sequence). V dropped 3 bases and J dropped 1; count of bases not matched to a gene: 6. The CDR3 has 15 amino acids. The CDR3 region has the DNA TGCAGTGCTAGGCCAATACTAGCGGGGTCCTACGAGCAGTACTTC. Its protein product is CSARPILAGSYEQYF.

This clonotype was recorded many times. The V and J genes are TRBV5-1 and TRBJ2-5; D unclear. V lost 4 bases, J lost 5 bases, and 12 bases lay in between. The CDR3 contains 13 residues. Germline CDR1 reads SGHRS; CDR2 reads YFSETQ. This CDR3 is CASSPPRRETQYF. Written as DNA, the CDR3 is TGCGCCAGCAGCCCCCCCCGTAGGGAGACCCAGTACTTC.

This clonotype has ten or more counts. The chain combines TRBV7-9 with TRBJ1-1; TRBD1 agrees at 9 bases. With 6 bases clipped from V and 5 bases from J, the junction kept 4 bases outside the gene matches. The CDR3 totals 13 residues. Germline V gene lookup returns CDR1 SEHNR and CDR2 FQNEAQ (reference sequence). The CDR3 reads CASRGQGGTEAFF. The CDR3 nucleotides are TGTGCCAGCAGGGGACAGGGTGGTACTGAAGCTTTCTTT.

The J gene is TRBJ2-4, the V gene TRBV11-2; the match to TRBD2 covers 8 bases. The CDR3 loop spans 16 amino acids. V shed 4 bases and J 3 bases; nucleotides not matched to a gene: 8. Germline V lookup: CDR1 SGHAT, CDR2 FQNNGV. CDR3 amino acids: CASSSGGVWGKNIQYF. CDR3 nucleotides: TGTGCCAGCAGCTCGGGAGGGGTGTGGGGCAAAAACATTCAGTACTTC.

There are a few counts of this clonotype. The chain uses TRBV19 and TRBJ1-4, with no clear D. V was trimmed by 6 bases and J by 0 bases, leaving 8 bases between them. The germline V gene has CDR1 LNHDA and CDR2 SQIVND (reference sequence). CDR3 length: 14 residues. CDR3 sequence reads: CASRRRATNEKLFF. CDR3 DNA sequence: TGTGCCAGTAGACGACGGGCAACTAATGAAAAACTGTTTTTT.

V is TRBV6-2 or TRBV6-3 and J is TRBJ1-5, with a tentative D call TRBD1 (5 bases). Germline CDR1 and CDR2: MNHEY and SVGEGT. The CDR3 extends over 18 amino acids. Trimming stripped 5 bases from V and 0 bases from J, with 20 bases between. The CDR3 nucleotides are TGTGCCAGCAGTCGGAGTGCGGGGGACGTCGATAGCAATCAGCCCCAGCATTTT. It specifies CASSRSAGDVDSNQPQHF.

This clonotype was seen ten or more times. V and J are TRBV5-1 and TRBJ2-1, with D perhaps TRBD2 (5 bases). Trimming took off 0 bases at V and 1 base at J, with 20 bases between the two ends. Germline CDR1 reads SGHRS; CDR2 reads YFSETQ. This CDR3 is 19 amino acids long. Written as DNA, the CDR3 is TGCGCCAGCAGCTTGGTTGTGCGGCCCACGGGGAAATCCTACAATGAGCAGTTCTTC. Amino acids: CASSLVVRPTGKSYNEQFF.

The chain carries TRBV12-3 or TRBV12-4 and TRBJ2-7; D unclear. V was clipped by 3 bases and J by 7 bases, with 13 bases between them. The CDR3 is made up of 13 amino acids. The CDR3 coding sequence is TGTGCCAGCAGTTTTTCGGTCGGTCAAGAGCAGTACTTC. This gives the protein CASSFSVGQEQYF.

This clonotype was seen ten or more times. V is TRBV7-8 and J is TRBJ2-3, with D possibly matching TRBD1 (5 bases). Germline V CDR1 and CDR2: SGHVS, FQNEAQ. V was cut by 6 bases and J by 0 bases, with 19 bases left in between. CDR3 length: 17 residues. The DNA for the CDR3 is TGTGCCAGCAGACTGACCAGAGACAGCCCTAGCACAGATACGCAGTATTTT. Protein product: CASRLTRDSPSTDTQYF.

The chain employs TRBV20-1 and TRBJ2-3; D might be TRBD1 or TRBD2, each matching 6 bases. Germline V CDR1 and CDR2: DFQATT, SNEGSKA (reference sequence). Deletions cut 5 bases from V and 0 bases from J, with 15 bases between. CDR3 size: 15 residues. DNA of the CDR3: TGCAGTGCTGGGTCCGGGGGCACCAGCACAGATACGCAGTATTTT. Its translation is CSAGSGGTSTDTQYF.

The chain has TRBV6-2 or TRBV6-3 and TRBJ2-7, with 7 bases lining up with TRBD1. Germline V gene sequence: CDR1 MNHEY, CDR2 SVGEGT. J lost 5 bases, V lost 0 bases, and 10 bases had no gene match. This CDR3 has 16 residues. The CDR3 is CASSYSGDRDFDEQYF. The CDR3 DNA follows: TGTGCCAGCAGTTACTCAGGAGACAGGGATTTCGACGAGCAGTACTTC.

This clonotype has just a few counts. V and J are TRBV16 and TRBJ2-7; perhaps TRBD1 as D (6 bases). V was clipped by 0 bases and J by 7 bases, with 7 bases between them. The CDR3 runs 12 residues. Germline values: CDR1 KGHSY, CDR2 FQNENV. The CDR3 spells CASSQSRGEQYF. In DNA form, the CDR3 reads TGTGCCAGCAGCCAATCGAGGGGGGAGCAGTACTTC.

This clonotype has just a few counts. This chain links TRBV5-1 with TRBJ2-2, with 13 bases identical to TRBD2. Germline V gene data show CDR1 as SGHRS and CDR2 as YFSETQ. V shed 3 bases and J 4 bases; nucleotides not matched to a gene: 6. The CDR3 loop spans 17 amino acids. CDR3 sequence: CASSSRLAGGVTGELFF. The CDR3 DNA reads as TGCGCCAGCAGCTCCAGACTAGCGGGGGGTGTCACCGGGGAGCTGTTTTTT. The entire variable domain, with the rest obtained from reference TRBV5-1 and TRBJ2-2, is as follows: KAGVTQTPRYLIKTRGQQVTLSCSPISGHRSVSWYQQTPGQGLQFLFEYFSETQRNKGNFPGRFSGRQFSNSRSEMNVSTLELGDSALYLCASSSRLAGGVTGELFFGEGSRLTVL.

The chain uses TRBV7-2 and TRBJ2-3; possible D gene TRBD1, 5 bases. The CDR3 is 13 residues long. CDR1 is SGHTA and CDR2 is FQGNSA in the germline V gene. Trimming removed 5 bases at V and 6 bases at J, with 12 bases between. The CDR3 sequence is CASSIDRPDTQYF. CDR3 nucleotide sequence: TGTGCCAGCAGCATTGACAGACCCGATACGCAGTATTTT.